Each of the 20 T cell receptor beta chains below was sequenced from the same sample in a study of graft-versus-host responses after intestinal transplantation. Measured with immunoSEQ multiplex PCR; TCRdb has only the in-frame clones, and not every one. The repertoire consists of roughly 120,000 clones, with approximately 96% occurring once and the leading ten covering about 3.3%. No antigen has been assigned to these receptors. The sample consisted of unstimulated CD8+ T cells sorted from spleen or lymph node cells, taken before intestinal transplant. The source of these receptors is a human donor who received an intestinal transplant.

The chain employs TRBV4-1 and TRBJ1-5; unclear D gene. The CDR3 length is 15 residues. V was cut by 1 base and J by 2 bases, with 9 bases left in between. The germline V gene has CDR1 MGHRA and CDR2 YSYEKL. The CDR3 DNA sequence: TGCGCCAGCAGCCAAGTAGGGCAGGGCAATCAGCCCCAGCATTTT. This encodes CASSQVGQGNQPQHF.

The chain links TRBV27 to TRBJ2-1; D ambiguous. Trimming cost V 1 base and J 3 bases, with 7 bases left between them. CDR3 length equals 14 residues. CDR1 and CDR2 from the germline V gene are MNHEY and SMNVEV (reference sequence). The chain's CDR3 is CASSLLSDYNEQFF. DNA for the CDR3: TGTGCCAGCAGTTTATTATCCGACTACAATGAGCAGTTCTTC.

The V call is TRBV29-1, the J call TRBJ2-7, with 10 bases identical to TRBD2. Germline assignment: CDR1 SQVTM and CDR2 ANQGSEA. The CDR3 has 15 amino acids. The ends lost 4 bases at V and 7 bases at J; junction bases unmatched: 13. CDR3 protein: CSVVVSGRAGEEQYF. The CDR3 coding sequence is TGCAGCGTTGTCGTAAGCGGGAGGGCCGGAGAAGAGCAGTACTTC.

This chain links TRBV28 with TRBJ2-1; D might be TRBD1 (5 bases). CDR3 size: 17 residues. Germline V gene sequence: CDR1 MDHEN, CDR2 SYDVKM. The V end lost 2 bases, the J end lost 4 bases, and 18 bases lay between the germline ends. The CDR3 is CASSLSDMGRPYNEQFF. CDR3 coding DNA: TGTGCCAGCAGTTTAAGTGATATGGGGCGACCTTACAATGAGCAGTTCTTC.

This sequence joins TRBV6-5 and TRBJ1-6, with D tentatively TRBD1 (6 bases). Germline loops: CDR1 MNHEY, CDR2 SVGAGI. The CDR3 extends over 15 amino acids. Trimming removed 0 bases at V and 8 bases at J, with 11 bases between. CDR3 in DNA: TGTGCCAGCAGTTACTCGGGACAAATCTATTCACCCCTCCACTTT. Protein sequence: CASSYSGQIYSPLHF.

V gene TRBV28 combines with J gene TRBJ2-7; D uncertain. The CDR3 sequence is 11 residues long. Deletions cut 5 bases from V and 4 bases from J, with 6 bases between. Germline V gene lookup returns CDR1 MDHEN and CDR2 SYDVKM. The CDR3 loop is CASSLKYEQYF. The CDR3 nucleotides read TGTGCCAGCAGTCTAAAGTACGAGCAGTACTTC.

This clone was recorded once. The J gene is TRBJ2-7, the V gene TRBV28; 11 bases match TRBD2. With V trimmed by 5 bases and J by 2 bases, 8 bases remained unmatched. Germline CDR1 MDHEN, CDR2 SYDVKM. The CDR3 is 16 residues long. The CDR3 nucleotides read TGTGCCAGCAGTACCGTGACTAGCGGGAAGCCCTACGAGCAGTACTTC. Amino acid sequence: CASSTVTSGKPYEQYF.

DNA for the CDR3: TGTGCCAGTAGTACTAAACTAGCGGGAGACTACGAGCAGTACTTC. This codes for CASSTKLAGDYEQYF. V is TRBV19 and J is TRBJ2-7; TRBD2 aligns across 11 bases. V lost 4 bases, J lost 3 bases, and 5 bases stayed unmatched. This CDR3 region has 15 residues. The V gene's germline CDR1 is LNHDA and CDR2 SQIVND (reference sequence).

The V gene is TRBV4-3, the J gene TRBJ2-2; D might be TRBD2 (6 bases). The CDR3 loop spans 16 amino acids. Trimming left V 1 base short and J 4 bases short, with 13 bases between. Germline CDR1 LGHNA, CDR2 YSLEER. The CDR3 loop is CASSQGVSGSTGELFF. The CDR3 DNA follows: TGCGCCAGCAGCCAAGGGGTTAGCGGAAGCACCGGGGAGCTGTTTTTT.

In this sample, this clone turned up once. The V call is TRBV23-1, the J call TRBJ2-7; 7 nucleotides agree with TRBD1. TRBV23-1 is known as an ORF, though its function is uncertain. The J segment lost 0 bases and the V segment lost 2 bases, leaving 7 bases of the junction unmatched. The CDR3 contains 16 residues. CDR3 in DNA: TGCGCCAGCAGTCAACCTAAGGACAGGTTCTCCTACGAGCAGTACTTC. Its protein product is CASSQPKDRFSYEQYF.

V is TRBV5-1 and J is TRBJ2-7, with 11 bases aligning to TRBD1. J lost 4 bases, V lost 4 bases, and 4 bases had no gene match. The CDR3 consists of 14 residues. CDR1 and CDR2 (germline): SGHRS, YFSETQ. CDR3 DNA sequence: TGCGCCAGCAGCCAGGGACAGGGGGGGTACGAGCAGTACTTC. Protein: CASSQGQGGYEQYF.

The J gene is TRBJ2-1, the V gene TRBV9; D may be TRBD2 (6 bases). The CDR3 covers 14 residues. The germline V and J ends were trimmed by 3 bases and 7 bases, with 14 bases remaining between them. The germline CDR1 and CDR2 sequences are SGDLS and YYNGEE. The CDR3 reads CASSEGTGANEQFF. CDR3 nucleotide sequence: TGTGCCAGCAGCGAAGGGACGGGAGCTAATGAGCAGTTCTTC.

This clone was seen only a few times. The chain is built from TRBV4-3 and TRBJ1-3; D gene ambiguous. The CDR3 is 15 amino acids. The V and J ends lost 0 bases and 0 bases respectively, with 6 bases between them. Germline assignment: CDR1 LGHNA and CDR2 YSLEER. CDR3 coding DNA: TGCGCCAGCAGCCAAGAATTGAGCTCTGGAAACACCATATATTTT. As protein: CASSQELSSGNTIYF.

The chain links TRBV19 to TRBJ2-1; no reliable D call. The germline V gene has CDR1 LNHDA and CDR2 SQIVND (reference sequence). The V gene lost 1 base and the J gene lost 4 bases, with 8 bases spanning the gap. The CDR3 runs to 14 residues. The CDR3 reads CASSIGTVYNEQFF. In DNA form, the CDR3 reads TGTGCCAGTAGTATAGGAACCGTTTACAATGAGCAGTTCTTC.

This clone was found once. The chain is built from TRBV28 and TRBJ2-7; D is possibly TRBD2 (6 bases). Germline-derived CDR1 and CDR2 are MDHEN and SYDVKM. The V gene lost 5 bases and the J gene lost 3 bases, with 17 bases spanning the gap. The CDR3 runs 15 residues. The CDR3 loop reads CASSPGTPKLYEQYF. The DNA for the CDR3 is TGTGCCAGCAGTCCCGGGACTCCTAAGCTCTACGAGCAGTACTTC.

The chain employs TRBV5-1 and TRBJ2-7; TRBD1 agrees at 7 bases. Looked up from germline, CDR1 is SGHRS and CDR2 is YFSETQ. Trimming removed 2 bases from V and 1 base from J; junction bases left unmatched: 9. This CDR3 has 16 residues. The CDR3 protein is CASSFVLQGQSYEQYF. CDR3 sequence (DNA): TGCGCCAGCAGCTTCGTCCTACAGGGACAGTCCTACGAGCAGTACTTC.

The rearrangement joins TRBV7-2 to TRBJ2-1; D is unclear. Between the trimmed V and J ends, which lost 3 bases and 0 bases, there was a span of 9 bases. The CDR3 length is 15 residues. The V gene's germline CDR1 is SGHTA and CDR2 FQGNSA. This CDR3 reads CASSLLTGSYNEQFF. The CDR3 nucleotides read TGTGCCAGCAGCTTGCTCACCGGCTCCTACAATGAGCAGTTCTTC.

V is TRBV7-8 and J is TRBJ2-1; D call uncertain. This CDR3 is built from 15 residues. V dropped 3 bases and J dropped 15 bases, with 24 bases sitting between them. Per germline, CDR1 SGHVS and CDR2 FQNEAQ. In DNA, the CDR3 is TGTGCCAGCAGCTTTACGAAATTATCGTCAGCATTCGGGTTCTTC. This translates into CASSFTKLSSAFGFF.

The chain uses TRBV27 and TRBJ2-1; a possible D gene is TRBD1 (6 bases). CDR1 and CDR2 from the germline V gene are MNHEY and SMNVEV (reference sequence). Trimming removed 9 bases from V and 9 bases from J, with 15 bases in between. This CDR3 is 12 amino acids long. Here the CDR3 DNA reads TGTGCCAGTCAAGGGCCCAGGGGTGAGCAGTTCTTC. Translated, it gives CASQGPRGEQFF.

V gene TRBV19 combines with J gene TRBJ2-7; D call uncertain. In germline, CDR1 is LNHDA, CDR2 SQIVND (reference sequence). V was pared by 3 bases and J by 3 bases, with 15 bases between. CDR3 length equals 15 residues. The CDR3 protein is CASSILDLDGYEQYF. The CDR3 DNA reads TGTGCCAGTAGTATTTTGGATTTGGACGGCTACGAGCAGTACTTC.